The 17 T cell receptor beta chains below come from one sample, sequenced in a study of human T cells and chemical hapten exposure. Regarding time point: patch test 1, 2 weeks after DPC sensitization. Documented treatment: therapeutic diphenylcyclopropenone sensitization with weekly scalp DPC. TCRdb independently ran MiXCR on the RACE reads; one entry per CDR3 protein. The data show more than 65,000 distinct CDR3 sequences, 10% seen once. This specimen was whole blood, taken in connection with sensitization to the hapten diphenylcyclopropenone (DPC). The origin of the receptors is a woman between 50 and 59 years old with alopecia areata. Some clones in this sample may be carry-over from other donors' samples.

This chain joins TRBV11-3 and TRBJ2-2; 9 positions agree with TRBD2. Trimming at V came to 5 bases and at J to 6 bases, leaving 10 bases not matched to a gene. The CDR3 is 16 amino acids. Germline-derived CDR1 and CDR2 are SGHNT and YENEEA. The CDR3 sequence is CASSAWTSVDAGELFF. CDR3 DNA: TGTGCCAGCAGCGCATGGACTAGCGTCGATGCCGGGGAGCTGTTTTTT.

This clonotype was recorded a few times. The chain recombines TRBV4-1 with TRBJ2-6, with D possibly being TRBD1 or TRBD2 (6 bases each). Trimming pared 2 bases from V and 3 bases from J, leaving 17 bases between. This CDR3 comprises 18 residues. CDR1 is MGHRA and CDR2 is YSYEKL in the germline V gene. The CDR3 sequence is CASSQRGAGDGGANVLTF. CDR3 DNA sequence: TGCGCCAGCAGCCAAAGGGGGGCAGGGGACGGTGGGGCCAACGTCCTGACTTTC.

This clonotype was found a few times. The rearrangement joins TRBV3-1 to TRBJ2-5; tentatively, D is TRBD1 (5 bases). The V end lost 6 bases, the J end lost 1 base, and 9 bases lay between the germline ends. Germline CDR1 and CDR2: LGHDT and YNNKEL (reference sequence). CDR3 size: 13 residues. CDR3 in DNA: TGTGCCAGCAGGACAGCCCTCCAAGAGACCCAGTACTTC. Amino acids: CASRTALQETQYF.

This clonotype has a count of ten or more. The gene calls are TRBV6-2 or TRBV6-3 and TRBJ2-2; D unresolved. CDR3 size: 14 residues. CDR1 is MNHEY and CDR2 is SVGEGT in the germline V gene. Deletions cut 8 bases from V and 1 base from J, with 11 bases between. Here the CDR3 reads CASSGRMNTGELFF. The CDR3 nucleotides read TGTGCCAGCTCCGGCAGGATGAACACCGGGGAGCTGTTTTTT.

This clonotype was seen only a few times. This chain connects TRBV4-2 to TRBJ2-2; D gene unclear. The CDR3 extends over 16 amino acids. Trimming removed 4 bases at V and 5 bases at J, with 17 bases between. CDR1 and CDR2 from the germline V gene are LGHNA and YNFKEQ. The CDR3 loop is CASSLASVRATGELFF. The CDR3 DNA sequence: TGTGCCAGCAGCCTAGCCAGTGTGAGAGCTACCGGGGAGCTGTTTTTT.

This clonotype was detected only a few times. CDR3 protein: CASSQDPVPYGYTF. Written as DNA, the CDR3 is TGTGCCAGCAGCCAAGATCCGGTACCCTATGGCTACACCTTC. V gene TRBV14 combines with J gene TRBJ1-2; the D is unclear. Trimming took off 0 bases at V and 4 bases at J, with 9 bases between the two ends. Per the germline V gene, CDR1 is SGHDN and CDR2 is FVKESK. CDR3 size: 14 residues.

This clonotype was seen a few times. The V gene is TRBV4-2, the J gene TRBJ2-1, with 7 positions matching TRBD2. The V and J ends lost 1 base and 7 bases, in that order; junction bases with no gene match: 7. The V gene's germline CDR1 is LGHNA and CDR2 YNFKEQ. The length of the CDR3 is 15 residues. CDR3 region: CASSQGGTTPNEQFF. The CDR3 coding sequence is TGTGCCAGCAGCCAAGGCGGGACTACCCCGAATGAGCAGTTCTTC.

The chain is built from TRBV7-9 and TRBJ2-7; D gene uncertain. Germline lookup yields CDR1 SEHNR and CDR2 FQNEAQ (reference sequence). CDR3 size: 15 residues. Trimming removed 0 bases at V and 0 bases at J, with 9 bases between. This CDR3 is CASSLAASNSYEQYF. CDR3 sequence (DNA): TGTGCCAGCAGCTTAGCGGCATCTAACTCCTACGAGCAGTACTTC. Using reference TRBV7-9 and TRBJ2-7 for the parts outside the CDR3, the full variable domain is DTGVSQNPRHKITKRGQNVTFRCDPISEHNRLYWYRQTLGQGPEFLTYFQNEAQLEKSRLLSDRFSAERPKGSFSTLEIQRTEQGDSAMYLCASSLAASNSYEQYFGPGTRLTVT.

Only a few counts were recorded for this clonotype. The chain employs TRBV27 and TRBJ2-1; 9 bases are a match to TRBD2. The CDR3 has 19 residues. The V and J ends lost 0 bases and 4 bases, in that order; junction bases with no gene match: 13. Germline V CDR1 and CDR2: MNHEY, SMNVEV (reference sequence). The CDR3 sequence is CASSLSAGLRLAEYNEQFF. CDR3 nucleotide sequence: TGTGCCAGCAGTTTATCGGCAGGGTTAAGACTAGCGGAGTACAATGAGCAGTTCTTC.

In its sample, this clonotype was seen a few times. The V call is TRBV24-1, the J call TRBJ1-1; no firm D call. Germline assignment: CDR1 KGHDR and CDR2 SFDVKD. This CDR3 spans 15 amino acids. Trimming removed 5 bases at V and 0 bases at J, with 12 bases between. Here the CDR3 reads CATSAGGRMNTEAFF. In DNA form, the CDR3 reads TGTGCCACCAGTGCCGGAGGACGGATGAACACTGAAGCTTTCTTT.

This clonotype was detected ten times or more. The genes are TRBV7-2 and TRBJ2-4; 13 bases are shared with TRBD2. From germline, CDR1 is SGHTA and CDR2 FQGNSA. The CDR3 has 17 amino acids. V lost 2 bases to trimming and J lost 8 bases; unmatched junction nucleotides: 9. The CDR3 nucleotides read TGTGCCAGCAGCTTAACTAGCGGGAGGGTAGTCAGGGACATTCAGTACTTC. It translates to CASSLTSGRVVRDIQYF.

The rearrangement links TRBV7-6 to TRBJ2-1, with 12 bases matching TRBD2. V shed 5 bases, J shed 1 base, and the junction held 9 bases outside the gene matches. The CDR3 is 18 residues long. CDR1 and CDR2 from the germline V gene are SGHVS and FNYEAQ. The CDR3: CASSRRLAGAGSYNEQFF. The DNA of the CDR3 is TGTGCCAGCAGCAGGAGACTAGCGGGAGCCGGGTCCTACAATGAGCAGTTCTTC.

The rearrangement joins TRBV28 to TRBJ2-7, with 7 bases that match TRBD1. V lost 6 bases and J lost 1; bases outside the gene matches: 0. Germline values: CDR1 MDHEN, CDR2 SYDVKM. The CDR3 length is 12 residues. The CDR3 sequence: CASRGQSYEQYF. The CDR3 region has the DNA TGTGCCAGCAGGGGACAGTCCTACGAGCAGTACTTC.

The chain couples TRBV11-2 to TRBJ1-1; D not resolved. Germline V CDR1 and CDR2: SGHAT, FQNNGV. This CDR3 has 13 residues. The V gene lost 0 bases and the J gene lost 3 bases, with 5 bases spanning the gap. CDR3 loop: CASSLERYTEAFF. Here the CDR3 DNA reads TGTGCCAGCAGCTTAGAACGGTACACTGAAGCTTTCTTT.

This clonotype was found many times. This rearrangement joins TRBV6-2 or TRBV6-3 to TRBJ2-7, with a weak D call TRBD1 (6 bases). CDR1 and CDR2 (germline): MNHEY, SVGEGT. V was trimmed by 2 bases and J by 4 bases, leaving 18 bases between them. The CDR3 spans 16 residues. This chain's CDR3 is CASSYPADRTPYEQYF. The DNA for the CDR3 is TGTGCCAGCAGTTACCCCGCTGACAGGACACCTTACGAGCAGTACTTC.

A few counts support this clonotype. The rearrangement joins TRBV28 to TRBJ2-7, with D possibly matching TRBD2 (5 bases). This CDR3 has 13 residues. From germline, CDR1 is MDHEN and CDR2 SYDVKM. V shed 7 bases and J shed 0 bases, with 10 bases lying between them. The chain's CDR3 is CASMDFSSYEQYF. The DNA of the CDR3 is TGTGCCAGCATGGACTTTAGCTCCTACGAGCAGTACTTC.

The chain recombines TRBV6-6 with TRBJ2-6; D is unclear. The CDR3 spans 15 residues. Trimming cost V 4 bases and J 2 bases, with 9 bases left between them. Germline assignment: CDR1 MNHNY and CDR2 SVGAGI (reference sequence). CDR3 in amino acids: CASSSVQAGANVLTF. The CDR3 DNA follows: TGTGCCAGCAGTTCCGTCCAGGCTGGGGCCAACGTCCTGACTTTC.